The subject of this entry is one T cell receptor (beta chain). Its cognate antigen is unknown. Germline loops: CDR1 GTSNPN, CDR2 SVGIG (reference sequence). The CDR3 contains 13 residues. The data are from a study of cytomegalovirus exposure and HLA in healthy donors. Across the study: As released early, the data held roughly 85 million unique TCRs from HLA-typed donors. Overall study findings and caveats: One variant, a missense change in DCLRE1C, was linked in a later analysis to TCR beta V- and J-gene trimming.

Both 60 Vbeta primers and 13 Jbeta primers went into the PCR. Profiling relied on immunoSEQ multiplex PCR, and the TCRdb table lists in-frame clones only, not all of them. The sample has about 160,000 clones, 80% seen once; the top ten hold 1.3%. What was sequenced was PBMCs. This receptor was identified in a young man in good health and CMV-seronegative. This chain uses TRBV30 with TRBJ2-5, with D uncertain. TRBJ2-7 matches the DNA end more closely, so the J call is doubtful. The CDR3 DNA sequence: TGTGCCTGGAGAAGGTTAGCCTCCTACGAGCAGTACTTC. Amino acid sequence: CAWRRLASYEQYF.